This TCR beta chain comes out of a study of technical replicates of blood from a few donors. The CDR3 is 16 amino acids. The V gene's germline CDR1 is MDHEN and CDR2 SYDVKM. The trim removed 5 bases at V and 6 bases at J, leaving 13 bases unmatched. This clone was found once. Method: immunoSEQ multiplex PCR; TCRdb's copy keeps in-frame clones and lacks some. This sample has tens of thousands of clones, with approximately 94% found just once. What was sequenced was T cells isolated from PBMCs. The chain links TRBV28 to TRBJ1-5, with 7 bases matching TRBD1. The TCR originated in a human donor in good health. CDR3 coding DNA: TGTGCCAGCAGTGCCCAATACCGGGACAGTCGTCAGCCCCAGCATTTT. It specifies CASSAQYRDSRQPQHF.